This TCR beta chain derives from a study of blood T cell repertoires in COVID-19. Background on the study: In each case, the material was cDNA or gDNA derived from T cells, B-cell-depleted T cells, or PBMCs.

Method: immunoSEQ multiplex PCR; TCRdb's copy keeps in-frame clones and lacks some. The sample contains about 130,000 clones, 60% to 80% of which appear only once. Germline V gene sequence: CDR1 SGHDN, CDR2 FVKESK. The V and J ends lost 3 bases and 0 bases respectively, with 9 bases between them. This CDR3 has 15 residues. The receptor's source is a woman aged 65 to 85 with acute or convalescent COVID-19. The sample consisted of peripheral blood. The gene calls are TRBV14 and TRBJ2-1, with unresolved D. CDR3 DNA: TGTGCCAGCAGCCATCTTGCGAGCTCCTACAATGAGCAGTTCTTC. Encoded protein: CASSHLASSYNEQFF.